The 27 T cell receptor beta chains reported below all come from one sample, sequenced in a study of blood T cell repertoires in COVID-19. TCRdb keeps only in-frame clones here, not all; method: immunoSEQ multiplex PCR. There are approximately 250,000 clones in the sample; 80% to 90% occur only once, and around 4% lies in the top ten. The sequenced material came from PBMCs or T cells enriched from blood (not recorded which). All receptors derive from a woman between 25 and 40 years old who had recovered from COVID-19.

This clone was counted only a few times. The rearrangement joins TRBV28 to TRBJ2-7; 8 bases match TRBD1. CDR1 MDHEN and CDR2 SYDVKM come from the germline V gene. V shed 2 bases and J 1 base; nucleotides not matched to a gene: 4. This CDR3 spans 15 amino acids. DNA of the CDR3: TGTGCCAGCAGTTTACAGGGGGCGCTTTCCTACGAGCAGTACTTC. Translating gives CASSLQGALSYEQYF. The full variable domain, in which reference TRBV28 and TRBJ2-7 provide the parts outside the CDR3, is DVKVTQSSRYLVKRTGEKVFLECVQDMDHENMFWYRQDPGLGLRLIYFSYDVKMKEKGDIPEGYSVSREKKERFSLILESASTNQTSMYLCASSLQGALSYEQYFGPGTRLTVT.

J is TRBJ2-3 and V is TRBV5-1, with D maybe TRBD2 (5 bases). Per germline, CDR1 SGHRS and CDR2 YFSETQ. This CDR3 has 14 residues. Trimming stripped 4 bases from V and 6 bases from J, with 15 bases between. CDR3 sequence: CASSPGTASDTQYF. CDR3 sequence (DNA): TGCGCCAGCAGCCCGGGAACGGCTTCTGATACGCAGTATTTT.

The J gene is TRBJ1-1, the V gene TRBV6-5; D call uncertain. This CDR3 contains 14 residues. The V gene lost 2 bases and the J gene lost 7 bases, with 14 bases spanning the gap. Germline V CDR1 and CDR2: MNHEY, SVGAGI. CDR3 coding DNA: TGTGCCAGCAGTTACCCTGACTGGGAGGGTGAAGCTTTCTTT. This sequence encodes CASSYPDWEGEAFF.

The J gene is TRBJ2-2, the V gene TRBV10-3; 10 bases fit TRBD1. Germline values: CDR1 ENHRY, CDR2 SYGVKD. This CDR3 has 14 residues. The V segment lost 8 bases and the J segment 1 base; nucleotides outside the gene matches: 1. Here the CDR3 reads CAIRDRGNTGELFF. In DNA, the CDR3 is TGTGCCATCCGGGACAGGGGGAACACCGGGGAGCTGTTTTTT.

The rearrangement joins TRBV7-3 to TRBJ2-3; no definite D call. The CDR3 is 13 amino acids. CDR1 is SGHTA and CDR2 is FQGTGA in the germline V gene. Trimming stripped 1 base from V and 6 bases from J, with 8 bases between. CDR3 in amino acids: CASSLNFADTQYF. The CDR3 DNA follows: TGTGCCAGCAGCTTAAACTTTGCCGATACGCAGTATTTT.

The chain uses TRBV4-1 and TRBJ1-2, with a tentative D call TRBD1 (6 bases). The germline gives CDR1 MGHRA, CDR2 YSYEKL. This CDR3 has 15 amino acids. V was pared by 0 bases and J by 5 bases, with 13 bases between. In DNA, the CDR3 is TGCGCCAGCAGCCAAGATGCGGCAGGGGAGTATGGCTACACCTTC. It yields the protein CASSQDAAGEYGYTF.

The chain has TRBV7-9 and TRBJ1-2, with 7 bases aligning to TRBD1. Trimming at V came to 4 bases and at J to 3 bases, leaving 8 bases not matched to a gene. The CDR3 covers 15 residues. CDR1 is SEHNR, CDR2 FQNEAQ, per germline (reference sequence). CDR3 nucleotide sequence: TGTGCCAGCAGCTCTCCGACAGGGACCTACTATGGCTACACCTTC. This sequence encodes CASSSPTGTYYGYTF.

The CDR3 reads CASSRTGYQPQHF. The CDR3 DNA sequence: TGCGCCAGCAGCCGGACAGGGTATCAGCCCCAGCATTTT. The chain combines TRBV4-1 with TRBJ1-5; 8 nucleotides match TRBD1. Germline trimming cut 4 bases from V and 5 bases from J; bases unmatched to any gene: 1. The germline gives CDR1 MGHRA, CDR2 YSYEKL. CDR3 length: 13 residues.

This chain joins TRBV7-6 and TRBJ1-1; perhaps TRBD1 as D (5 bases). Germline CDR1 reads SGHVS; CDR2 reads FNYEAQ. Trimming shortened V by 8 bases and J by 1 base, and 11 bases separated the two germline ends. The CDR3 contains 13 residues. CDR3 coding DNA: TGTGCCAGCCGGGGGTACAAGAACACTGAAGCTTTCTTT. This codes for CASRGYKNTEAFF.

V is TRBV7-9 and J is TRBJ1-2, with TRBD1 matching 10 bases. Germline values: CDR1 SEHNR, CDR2 FQNEAQ (reference sequence). V trimming: 5 bases; J trimming: 7 bases; junction bases outside the gene matches: 7. CDR3 length: 14 residues. The DNA of the CDR3 is TGTGCCAGCAGCCCCGCGGGGACAGGGGCTGGCTACACCTTC. Translating gives CASSPAGTGAGYTF.

V is TRBV6-2 or TRBV6-3 and J is TRBJ2-5; D gene unclear. Germline V gene data show CDR1 as MNHEY and CDR2 as SVGEGT. CDR3 length: 15 amino acids. Deletions cut 6 bases from V and 2 bases from J, with 16 bases between. In DNA form, the CDR3 reads TGTGCCAGCAGCAAGGAGACTTACCGGCAAGAGACCCAGTACTTC. Amino acid sequence: CASSKETYRQETQYF.

The V and J genes are TRBV7-3 and TRBJ2-3; tentative D call: TRBD2 (6 bases). The CDR3 loop spans 15 amino acids. V was trimmed by 2 bases and J by 2 bases, leaving 11 bases between them. Germline CDR1 and CDR2: SGHTA and FQGTGA. DNA of the CDR3: TGTGCCAGCAGCTTAGTGGGAGGCAACACAGATACGCAGTATTTT. Amino acids: CASSLVGGNTDTQYF. Full variable domain (remainder filled in from reference TRBV7-3 and TRBJ2-3): GAGVSQTPSNKVTEKGKYVELRCDPISGHTALYWYRQSLGQGPEFLIYFQGTGAADDSGLPNDRFFAVRPEGSVSTLKIQRTERGDSAVYLCASSLVGGNTDTQYFGPGTRLTVL.

The V and J genes are TRBV7-2 and TRBJ2-2, with D possibly TRBD2 on 6 matching bases. Trimming took 4 bases from V and 7 from J, leaving 19 bases between them. CDR1 is SGHTA and CDR2 is FQGNSA in the germline V gene. This CDR3 has 16 residues. The CDR3 region has the DNA TGTGCCAGCAGCTCACGGACTACCCTGGGTGTCGGGGAGCTGTTTTTT. It encodes CASSSRTTLGVGELFF.

The chain couples TRBV10-3 to TRBJ2-2, with 9 bases matching TRBD1. CDR3 length: 19 amino acids. Germline CDR1 and CDR2: ENHRY and SYGVKD. J was trimmed by 1 base and V by 5 bases; bases with no gene match: 14. The CDR3 bases are TGTGCCATCAGTAGCCGGGCCCCCGGACAGGGGAAGAACACCGGGGAGCTGTTTTTT. It yields the protein CAISSRAPGQGKNTGELFF.

The chain combines TRBV6-2 or TRBV6-3 with TRBJ1-2; D is undetermined. The CDR3 is 14 amino acids. Germline CDR1 and CDR2: MNHEY and SVGEGT. The V end was cut by 5 bases, the J end by 1 base, with 11 bases between. CDR3 protein: CASSEVRVNYGYTF. DNA of the CDR3: TGTGCCAGCAGTGAGGTTCGAGTTAACTATGGCTACACCTTC.

This clone was seen a single time. The chain couples TRBV9 to TRBJ1-1; 8 bases are shared with TRBD1. The V segment lost 0 bases and the J segment 4 bases; nucleotides outside the gene matches: 2. Looked up from germline, CDR1 is SGDLS and CDR2 is YYNGEE. The CDR3 is 14 amino acids. Here the CDR3 reads CASSVAGGGTEAFF. In nucleotides, the CDR3 is TGTGCCAGCAGCGTAGCAGGGGGCGGCACTGAAGCTTTCTTT.

J is TRBJ1-2 and V is TRBV5-4, with D possibly being TRBD1 (5 bases). Germline CDR1 and CDR2: SGHNT and YYREEE (reference sequence). This CDR3 spans 15 amino acids. The V end was cut by 0 bases, the J end by 11 bases, with 20 bases between. The CDR3 nucleotides are TGTGCCAGCAGCTTGGCTGGGGGAGGTATACTGATATACACCTTC. Residues: CASSLAGGGILIYTF.

V gene TRBV19 combines with J gene TRBJ1-5; 8 positions match TRBD1. Germline CDR1 LNHDA, CDR2 SQIVND (reference sequence). V was clipped by 8 bases and J by 1 base; unmatched bases: 7. The CDR3 is made up of 15 amino acids. CDR3 in amino acids: CASRRQGTSNQPQHF. CDR3 nucleotide sequence: TGTGCCAGTCGCCGACAGGGGACAAGCAATCAGCCCCAGCATTTT.

V gene TRBV9 combines with J gene TRBJ2-7, with D possibly matching TRBD2 (5 bases). Looked up from germline, CDR1 is SGDLS and CDR2 is YYNGEE. V dropped 1 base and J dropped 3 bases, with 14 bases sitting between them. This CDR3 has 15 residues. As DNA, the CDR3 is TGTGCCAGCAGCGTATCGGGCGGGCATAACTACGAGCAGTACTTC. Residues: CASSVSGGHNYEQYF.

The chain recombines TRBV12-3 or TRBV12-4 with TRBJ2-1; 7 bases line up with TRBD1. This CDR3 region has 12 residues. V shed 5 bases, J shed 15 bases, and the junction held 10 bases outside the gene matches. DNA of the CDR3: TGTGCCAGCAGTCAAATCCGGGACAGCCTGTTCTTC. Translated: CASSQIRDSLFF.

The chain combines TRBV7-3 with TRBJ1-3, with D maybe TRBD1 (5 bases). V was pared by 5 bases and J by 8 bases, with 13 bases between. The V gene's germline CDR1 is SGHTA and CDR2 FQGTGA. The CDR3 consists of 13 residues. The CDR3 loop is CASSPDWGDTIYF. The CDR3 DNA reads TGTGCCAGCAGCCCCGACTGGGGGGACACCATATATTTT.

The chain has TRBV28 and TRBJ2-3; TRBD1 matches at 8 bases. This CDR3 spans 15 amino acids. Germline V gene sequence: CDR1 MDHEN, CDR2 SYDVKM. V was clipped by 6 bases and J by 2 bases; unmatched bases: 7. CDR3 loop: CASRRLGQVTDTQYF. CDR3 DNA sequence: TGTGCCAGCAGACGTCTGGGACAGGTCACAGATACGCAGTATTTT.

The chain joins TRBV2 to TRBJ2-7; 8 positions match TRBD2. The germline V gene has CDR1 SNHLY and CDR2 FYNNEI. This CDR3 contains 14 residues. Trimming took 7 bases from V and 4 from J; bases not matched to a gene: 9. CDR3: CASNYGTSSYEQYF. CDR3 nucleotides: TGTGCCAGCAACTACGGGACTAGTTCGTACGAGCAGTACTTC.

This sequence joins TRBV19 and TRBJ1-6; 7 nucleotides agree with TRBD1. V shed 8 bases and J 0 bases; nucleotides not matched to a gene: 7. This CDR3 spans 16 amino acids. Looked up from germline, CDR1 is LNHDA and CDR2 is SQIVND (reference sequence). CDR3 coding DNA: TGTGCCAGTGGGACAGCTCAAAGCTCCTATAATTCACCCCTCCACTTT. This translates into CASGTAQSSYNSPLHF. Together with reference TRBV19 and TRBJ1-6, the CDR3 gives the full variable domain: DGGITQSPKYLFRKEGQNVTLSCEQNLNHDAMYWYRQDPGQGLRLIYYSQIVNDFQKGDIAEGYSVSREKKESFPLTVTSAQKNPTAFYLCASGTAQSSYNSPLHFGNGTRLTVT.

The chain joins TRBV15 to TRBJ2-7, with 9 bases that match TRBD2. The CDR3 is 15 residues long. CDR1 is LNHNV and CDR2 is YYDKDF in the germline V gene (reference sequence). The junction had 5 bases not matched to a gene; V was cut back by 0 bases and J by 5 bases. The CDR3 sequence is CATSRDGGRADEQYF. The CDR3, as DNA: TGTGCCACCAGCAGAGATGGCGGGAGGGCCGACGAGCAGTACTTC.

J is TRBJ2-1 and V is TRBV4-3; TRBD1 matches 8 bases. The CDR3 runs to 18 residues. V trimming: 2 bases; J trimming: 6 bases; junction bases outside the gene matches: 15. Germline CDR1 and CDR2: LGHNA and YSLEER. The DNA for the CDR3 is TGCGCCAGCAGCCAATCGCAAAACAGGGGGAAGTCTGGCAATGAGCAGTTCTTC. This sequence encodes CASSQSQNRGKSGNEQFF.

V is TRBV24-1 and J is TRBJ1-2; D is ambiguous. This CDR3 is 11 amino acids long. V dropped 4 bases and J dropped 3 bases, with 2 bases sitting between them. Germline V CDR1 and CDR2: KGHDR, SFDVKD. The CDR3 DNA reads TGTGCCACCAGTGACTACTATGGCTACACCTTC. Translated: CATSDYYGYTF.